The T cell receptor beta chain under discussion was sequenced for a study of human T cells and chemical hapten exposure (dated by TCRdb to the early 2020s). Describing the broader study: For sensitization, 2% DPC in acetone was applied to an approximately 2 cm by approximately 2 cm area of upper inner arm skin. Patch testing was done on the upper back using Finn chambers containing 0.01% DPC, and results were scored after 6 days according to International Contact Dermatitis Research Group standards. Patient blood was sampled pre-sensitization (week 0) and at 2, 6 and about 24 weeks after DPC sensitization. Libraries were pooled for sequencing, and per-sample TCR yields varied mainly because of small differences in library volumes within the pool. This study followed changes in the peripheral blood TCR repertoire in vivo during primary and secondary sensitization of alopecia patients to the hapten diphenylcyclopropenone (DPC). Weekly therapeutic DPC doses were additionally applied to the scalp of patients throughout the approximately 25-week study period. The patient cohort, mostly female, included alopecia areata with under or over 50% scalp involvement, alopecia totalis and alopecia universalis. For TCR sequencing, blood came from about 29 alopecia patients at anywhere from one to four time points (pre-sensitization, 2, 6 and 24 weeks). The paper's findings and limits, for the study overall: After repeated subsampling, changes were observed in the strength of the expansion versus patch-test correlation and in the threshold at which the correlation became significant. All patients had alopecia, a presumed autoimmune disease, so their immune response might differ from that of healthy individuals. The number of PT1 expanded TCRs positively correlated with patch test score, significant at thresholds 8, 16 and 32 but not 4. The number of TCRs above 1 in 1000 frequency did not change with DPC sensitization; there was no evidence of global repertoire structure alterations. Significantly more large CDR3 similarity clusters were formed by expanded TCRs than by pre-sensitization or healthy control sets, consistent with antigen-driven responses.

Its CDR3 holds 14 amino acids, cysteine through phenylalanine. Only the CDR3 DNA is retained, 42 bases long and in frame from the first base. V is pruned by 4 bases and J by 5 bases, leaving 2 bases of the junction without a gene match. CDR1 and CDR2 were assigned from the germline V gene as MNHNS and SASEGT. As to this clonotype: Its specific antigen is unknown. There are no base qualities to consult, and no much larger clone falls within one base.

The library was generated by RACE. Sequencing was carried out with a NextSeq 500. During library preparation, unique molecular identifiers were attached to individual cDNA molecules so that TCRs could be counted in a quantitative, reproducible way. Each blood RNA sample was used to sequence both TCR alpha and TCR beta chains. Per the original workflow: A median of roughly 100,000 TCRs per sample was observed, with a range of 23,224 to 690,600. V, J and CDR3 annotation of the TCR reads was carried out using the Decombinator software suite. To make PS versus PT1 abundance plots, every sample was subsampled to the same number of TCRs (28,000). Expanded TCRs were defined as absent before sensitization and observed at least eight times at the 2-week time point. Clones were called with MiXCR by TCRdb after fastp trimmed the public reads at Q25, and only in-frame beta chains were retained. Rows with one shared CDR3 protein collapse into an entry with the most common genes and DNA. What appears here as the V and J calls and clone size reflects TCRdb's work, not the paper's. In all, the sample holds roughly 180,000 distinct CDR3 sequences, and 20% to 25% of those were seen once. The ten biggest clones cover 6.7% of the sample.

Interpreted using the paper, the time point label stands for: patch test 1, 2 weeks after DPC sensitization. What the treatment or condition label conveys for this sample: therapeutic diphenylcyclopropenone sensitization with weekly scalp DPC. At every patch-test visit, the blood draw took place before the patch test was put on. Patients were considered eligible if aged 18 to 70, diagnosed with alopecia and deemed suitable for DPC therapy, and patients were excluded if pregnant. Total RNA was extracted from unfractionated whole blood collected in Tempus Blood RNA tubes. The clonotype originates from a woman aged 45-60 years with alopecia areata. Some clones in this sample may be carry-over from other donors' samples. The V gene is TRBV6-1 and the J gene is TRBJ1-6, with 7 bases in between that match TRBD1. Material: whole blood, obtained in connection with sensitization to the hapten diphenylcyclopropenone (DPC). CDR3 reads: CASSGGTDNSPLHF. The base sequence is TGTGCCAGCAGTGGAGGGACAGATAATTCACCCCTCCACTTT.